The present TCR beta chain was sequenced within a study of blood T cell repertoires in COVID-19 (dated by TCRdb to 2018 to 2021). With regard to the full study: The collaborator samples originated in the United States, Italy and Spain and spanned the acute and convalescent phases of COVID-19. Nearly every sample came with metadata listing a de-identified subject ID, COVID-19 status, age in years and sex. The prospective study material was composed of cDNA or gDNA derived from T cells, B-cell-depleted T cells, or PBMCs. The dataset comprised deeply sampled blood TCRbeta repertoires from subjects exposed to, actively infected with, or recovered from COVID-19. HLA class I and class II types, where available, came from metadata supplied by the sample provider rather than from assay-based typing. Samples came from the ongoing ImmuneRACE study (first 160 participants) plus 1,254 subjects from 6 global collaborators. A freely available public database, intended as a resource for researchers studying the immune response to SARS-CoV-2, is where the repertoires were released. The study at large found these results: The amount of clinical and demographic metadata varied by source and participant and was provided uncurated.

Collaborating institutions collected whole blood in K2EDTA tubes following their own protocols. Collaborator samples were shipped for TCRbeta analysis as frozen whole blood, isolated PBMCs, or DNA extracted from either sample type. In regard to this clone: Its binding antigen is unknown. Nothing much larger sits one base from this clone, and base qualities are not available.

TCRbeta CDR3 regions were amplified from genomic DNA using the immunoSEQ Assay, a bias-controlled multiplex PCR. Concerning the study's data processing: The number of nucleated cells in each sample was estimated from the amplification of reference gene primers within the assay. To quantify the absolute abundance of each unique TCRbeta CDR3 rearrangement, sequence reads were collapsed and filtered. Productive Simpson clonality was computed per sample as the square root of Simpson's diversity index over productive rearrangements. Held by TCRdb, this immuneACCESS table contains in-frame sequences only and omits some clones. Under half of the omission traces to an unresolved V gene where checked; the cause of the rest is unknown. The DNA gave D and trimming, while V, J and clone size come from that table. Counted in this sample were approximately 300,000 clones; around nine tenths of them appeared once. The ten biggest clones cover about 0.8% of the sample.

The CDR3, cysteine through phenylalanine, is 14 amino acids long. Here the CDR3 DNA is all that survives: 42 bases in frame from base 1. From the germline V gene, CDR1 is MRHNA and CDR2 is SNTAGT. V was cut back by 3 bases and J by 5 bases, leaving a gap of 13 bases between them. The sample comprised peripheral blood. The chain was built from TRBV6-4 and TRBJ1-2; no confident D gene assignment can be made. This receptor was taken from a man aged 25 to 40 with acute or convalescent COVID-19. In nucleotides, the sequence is TGTGCCAGCAGTGAAACAAGAGGATCATATGGCTACACCTTC. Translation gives CASSETRGSYGYTF.